This TCR beta chain stems from a study of T cells in Graves' hyperthyroidism and ophthalmopathy. Study-wide findings and caveats: A model using 13 V-J features told ophthalmopathy apart from stable hyperthyroidism.

CDR1 and CDR2 (germline): SGHRS, YFSETQ. This CDR3 is built from 15 residues. Trimming shortened V by 5 bases and J by 4 bases, and 18 bases separated the two germline ends. This clonotype appeared many times. What it binds is unknown. It was RNA transcripts that yielded the amplified TCR beta CDR3 regions. With the HTBI primer set, the TCR CDR3 went through a first round of RT-PCR. TCRdb redid the calling of the multiplex PCR reads with MiXCR, one entry per CDR3 protein. The table has hundreds of thousands of distinct CDR3 sequences, roughly a quarter seen once. The genes are TRBV5-1 and TRBJ1-2; the D gene is possibly TRBD1 (5 bases). This receptor was taken from a woman in her 30s with Graves' ophthalmopathy. Sample: blood. CDR3 loop: CASRLNEQEFYGYTF. As DNA, the CDR3 is TGCGCCAGCAGATTGAATGAACAGGAGTTCTATGGCTACACCTTC.